Shown below are 5 T cell receptor beta chains from a single sample sequenced in a study of control samples from healthy donors and cancer patients. Measured with immunoSEQ multiplex PCR; TCRdb has only the in-frame clones, and not every one. The sample gives approximately 97,000 clones, 92% of which show up once; about 2.5% is in the top ten. Sequenced material: blood. These receptors all stem from a woman younger than 35 in good health.

The chain recombines TRBV6-1 with TRBJ1-2; D unclear. V was clipped by 1 base and J by 5 bases, with 11 bases between them. The germline V gene has CDR1 MNHNS and CDR2 SASEGT. The CDR3 covers 14 residues. In nucleotides, the CDR3 is TGTGCCAGCAGTGAAGGACCGCGATTGTATGGCTACACCTTC. Residues: CASSEGPRLYGYTF.

The chain carries TRBV7-9 and TRBJ2-7; 8 positions match TRBD1. With 5 bases clipped from V and 1 base from J, the junction kept 7 bases outside the gene matches. The germline gives CDR1 SEHNR, CDR2 FQNEAQ (reference sequence). CDR3 size: 15 residues. The CDR3 coding sequence is TGTGCCAGCAGCGTAACAGGGGGTCTTTCCTACGAGCAGTACTTC. Translation: CASSVTGGLSYEQYF. The whole variable domain, remainder taken from reference TRBV7-9 and TRBJ2-7, is DTGVSQNPRHKITKRGQNVTFRCDPISEHNRLYWYRQTLGQGPEFLTYFQNEAQLEKSRLLSDRFSAERPKGSFSTLEIQRTEQGDSAMYLCASSVTGGLSYEQYFGPGTRLTVT.

V usage is TRBV12-5 and J usage is TRBJ2-2, with 9 bases identical to TRBD1. This CDR3 spans 17 amino acids. CDR1 is LGHNT and CDR2 is FRNRAP in the germline V gene. The V segment lost 1 base and the J segment 3 bases; nucleotides outside the gene matches: 6. CDR3 bases: TGTGCTAGTGGTTTGGGCCGGGACAGGGCGGACACCGGGGAGCTGTTTTTT. Its protein product is CASGLGRDRADTGELFF.

The rearrangement links TRBV5-4 to TRBJ1-2; no clear D. The CDR3 extends over 13 amino acids. Trimming removed 0 bases at V and 3 bases at J, with 6 bases between. Per the germline V gene, CDR1 is SGHNT and CDR2 is YYREEE (reference sequence). The DNA of the CDR3 is TGTGCCAGCAGCTTGGACAGAGACTATGGCTACACCTTC. Protein product: CASSLDRDYGYTF.

V is TRBV12-3 or TRBV12-4 and J is TRBJ1-1; unclear D gene. CDR3 length: 12 amino acids. Trimming shortened V by 2 bases and J by 8 bases, and 9 bases separated the two germline ends. In DNA, the CDR3 is TGTGCCAGCAGTTTAATAGGACTCGAAGCTTTCTTT. Amino acids: CASSLIGLEAFF.